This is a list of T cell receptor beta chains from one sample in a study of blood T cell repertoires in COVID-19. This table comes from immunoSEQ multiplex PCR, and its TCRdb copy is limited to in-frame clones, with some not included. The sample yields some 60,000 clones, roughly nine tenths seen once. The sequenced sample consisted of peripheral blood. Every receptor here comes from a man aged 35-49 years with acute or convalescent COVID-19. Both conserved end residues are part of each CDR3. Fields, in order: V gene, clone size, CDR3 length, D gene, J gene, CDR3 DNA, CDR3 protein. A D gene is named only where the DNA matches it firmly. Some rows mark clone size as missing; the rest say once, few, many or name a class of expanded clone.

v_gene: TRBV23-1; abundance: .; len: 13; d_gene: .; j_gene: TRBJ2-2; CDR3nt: TGCGCCAGCAGAGGAGGGGACACCGGGGAGCTGTTTTTT; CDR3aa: CASRGGDTGELFF
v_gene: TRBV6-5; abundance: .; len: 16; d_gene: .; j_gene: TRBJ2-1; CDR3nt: TGTGCCAGCAGTTACTCGAGGCGGGGCTCCTACAATGAGCAGTTCTTC; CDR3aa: CASSYSRRGSYNEQFF
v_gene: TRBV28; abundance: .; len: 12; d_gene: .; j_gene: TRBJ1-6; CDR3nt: TGTGCCAGCAGTTTCCAGGGTTCACCCCTCCACTTT; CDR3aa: CASSFQGSPLHF
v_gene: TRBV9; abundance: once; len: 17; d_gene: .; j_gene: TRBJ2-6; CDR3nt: TGTGCCAGCAGCGTGAAGCGGGCGAACTCTGGGGCCAACGTCCTGACTTTC; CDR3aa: CASSVKRANSGANVLTF
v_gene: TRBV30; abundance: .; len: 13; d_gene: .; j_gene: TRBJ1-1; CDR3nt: TGTGCCTGGAGTCCCCTGCGCGGCAGTGAAGCTTTCTTT; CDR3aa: CAWSPLRGSEAFF
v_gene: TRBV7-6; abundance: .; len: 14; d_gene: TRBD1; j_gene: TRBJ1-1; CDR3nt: TGTGCCAGCAGCATGACAGGGGTCGGCACTGAAGCTTTCTTT; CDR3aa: CASSMTGVGTEAFF
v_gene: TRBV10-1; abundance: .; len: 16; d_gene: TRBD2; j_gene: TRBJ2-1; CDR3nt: TGCGCCAGCGCCCGGCTAGCGGGAGGGCCAATAAATGAGCAGTTCTTC; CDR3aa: CASARLAGGPINEQFF
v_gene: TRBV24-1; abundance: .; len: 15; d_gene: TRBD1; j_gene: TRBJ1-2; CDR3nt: TGTGCCACCAGTGATTCCGGACAGGGCGGCTATGGCTACACCTTC; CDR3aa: CATSDSGQGGYGYTF
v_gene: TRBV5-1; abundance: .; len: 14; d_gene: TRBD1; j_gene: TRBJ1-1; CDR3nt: TGCGCCAGCAGCACCGGGACAGCGAACACTGAAGCTTTCTTT; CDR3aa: CASSTGTANTEAFF
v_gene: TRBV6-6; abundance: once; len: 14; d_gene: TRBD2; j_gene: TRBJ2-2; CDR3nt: TGTGCCAGTACATCCGGGAGGCAGGCGGGGGAGCTGTTTTTT; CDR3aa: CASTSGRQAGELFF
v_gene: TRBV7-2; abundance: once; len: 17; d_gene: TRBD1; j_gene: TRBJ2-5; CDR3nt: TGTGCCAGCAGCTTTGCAGGACAGGGCGCCGCTCCAGAGACCCAGTACTTC; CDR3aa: CASSFAGQGAAPETQYF
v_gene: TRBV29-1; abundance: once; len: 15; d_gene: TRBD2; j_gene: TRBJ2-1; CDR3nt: TGCAGCGCTAGACTAGCGGGAGGGCCATACAATGAGCAGTTCTTC; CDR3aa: CSARLAGGPYNEQFF
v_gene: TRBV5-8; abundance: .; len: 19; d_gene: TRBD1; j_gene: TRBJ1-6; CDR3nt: TGTGCCAGCAGCTTCGGCAGGGACAGGGGAAGGTTAAGAGGTTCACCCCTCCACTTT; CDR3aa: CASSFGRDRGRLRGSPLHF
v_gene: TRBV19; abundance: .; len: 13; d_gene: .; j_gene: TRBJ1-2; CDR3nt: TGTGCCAGTAGTCCCCGGGTTTTCTCTGGCTACACCTTC; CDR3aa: CASSPRVFSGYTF
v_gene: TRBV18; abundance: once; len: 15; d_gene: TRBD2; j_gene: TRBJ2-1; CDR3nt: TGTGCCAGCTCACGAGCGGGAGGGCCCTCCAATGAGCAGTTCTTC; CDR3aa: CASSRAGGPSNEQFF
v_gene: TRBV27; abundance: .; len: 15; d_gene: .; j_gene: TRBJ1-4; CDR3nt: TGTGCCAGCAGTTTACGGCAGGGTTTAAGTGAAAAACTGTTTTTT; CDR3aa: CASSLRQGLSEKLFF
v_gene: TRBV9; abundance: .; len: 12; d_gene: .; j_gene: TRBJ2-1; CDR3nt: TGTGCCAGCAGCCCCTCAAACACTGAGCAGTTCTTC; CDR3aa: CASSPSNTEQFF
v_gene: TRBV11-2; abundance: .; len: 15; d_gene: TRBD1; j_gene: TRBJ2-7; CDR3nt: TGTGCCAGCAGCGGTCGGGGACAGGGGGCTTACGAGCAGTACTTC; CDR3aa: CASSGRGQGAYEQYF
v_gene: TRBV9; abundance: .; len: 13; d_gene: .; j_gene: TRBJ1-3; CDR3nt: TGTGCCAGCAGCGTAGATATAGGAAACACCATATATTTT; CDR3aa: CASSVDIGNTIYF
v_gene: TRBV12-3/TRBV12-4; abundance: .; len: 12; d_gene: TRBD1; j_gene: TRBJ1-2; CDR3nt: TGTGCCAGAGGACAGGGAGACAGTGGCTACACCTTC; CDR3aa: CARGQGDSGYTF
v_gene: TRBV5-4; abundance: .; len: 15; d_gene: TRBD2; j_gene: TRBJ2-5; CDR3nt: TGTGCCAGCAGCTTGGGTAGTACGGGGGGTGAGACCCAGTACTTC; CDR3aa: CASSLGSTGGETQYF
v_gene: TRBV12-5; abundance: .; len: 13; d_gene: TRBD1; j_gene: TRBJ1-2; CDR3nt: TGTGCTAGTGGTGGACAGGGGAGTACTGGCTACACCTTC; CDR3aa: CASGGQGSTGYTF
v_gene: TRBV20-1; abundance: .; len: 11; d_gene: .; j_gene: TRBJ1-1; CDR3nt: TGCAGTGCTAGTATAGACACTGAAGCTTTCTTT; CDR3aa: CSASIDTEAFF
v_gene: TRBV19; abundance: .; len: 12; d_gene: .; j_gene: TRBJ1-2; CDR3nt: TGTGCCAGTAGTCAGGCAACCTATGGCTACACCTTC; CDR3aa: CASSQATYGYTF
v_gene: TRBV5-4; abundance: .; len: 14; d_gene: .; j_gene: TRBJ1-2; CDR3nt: TGTGCCAGCATGGGAGGGGAAACTAACTATGGCTACACCTTC; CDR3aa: CASMGGETNYGYTF